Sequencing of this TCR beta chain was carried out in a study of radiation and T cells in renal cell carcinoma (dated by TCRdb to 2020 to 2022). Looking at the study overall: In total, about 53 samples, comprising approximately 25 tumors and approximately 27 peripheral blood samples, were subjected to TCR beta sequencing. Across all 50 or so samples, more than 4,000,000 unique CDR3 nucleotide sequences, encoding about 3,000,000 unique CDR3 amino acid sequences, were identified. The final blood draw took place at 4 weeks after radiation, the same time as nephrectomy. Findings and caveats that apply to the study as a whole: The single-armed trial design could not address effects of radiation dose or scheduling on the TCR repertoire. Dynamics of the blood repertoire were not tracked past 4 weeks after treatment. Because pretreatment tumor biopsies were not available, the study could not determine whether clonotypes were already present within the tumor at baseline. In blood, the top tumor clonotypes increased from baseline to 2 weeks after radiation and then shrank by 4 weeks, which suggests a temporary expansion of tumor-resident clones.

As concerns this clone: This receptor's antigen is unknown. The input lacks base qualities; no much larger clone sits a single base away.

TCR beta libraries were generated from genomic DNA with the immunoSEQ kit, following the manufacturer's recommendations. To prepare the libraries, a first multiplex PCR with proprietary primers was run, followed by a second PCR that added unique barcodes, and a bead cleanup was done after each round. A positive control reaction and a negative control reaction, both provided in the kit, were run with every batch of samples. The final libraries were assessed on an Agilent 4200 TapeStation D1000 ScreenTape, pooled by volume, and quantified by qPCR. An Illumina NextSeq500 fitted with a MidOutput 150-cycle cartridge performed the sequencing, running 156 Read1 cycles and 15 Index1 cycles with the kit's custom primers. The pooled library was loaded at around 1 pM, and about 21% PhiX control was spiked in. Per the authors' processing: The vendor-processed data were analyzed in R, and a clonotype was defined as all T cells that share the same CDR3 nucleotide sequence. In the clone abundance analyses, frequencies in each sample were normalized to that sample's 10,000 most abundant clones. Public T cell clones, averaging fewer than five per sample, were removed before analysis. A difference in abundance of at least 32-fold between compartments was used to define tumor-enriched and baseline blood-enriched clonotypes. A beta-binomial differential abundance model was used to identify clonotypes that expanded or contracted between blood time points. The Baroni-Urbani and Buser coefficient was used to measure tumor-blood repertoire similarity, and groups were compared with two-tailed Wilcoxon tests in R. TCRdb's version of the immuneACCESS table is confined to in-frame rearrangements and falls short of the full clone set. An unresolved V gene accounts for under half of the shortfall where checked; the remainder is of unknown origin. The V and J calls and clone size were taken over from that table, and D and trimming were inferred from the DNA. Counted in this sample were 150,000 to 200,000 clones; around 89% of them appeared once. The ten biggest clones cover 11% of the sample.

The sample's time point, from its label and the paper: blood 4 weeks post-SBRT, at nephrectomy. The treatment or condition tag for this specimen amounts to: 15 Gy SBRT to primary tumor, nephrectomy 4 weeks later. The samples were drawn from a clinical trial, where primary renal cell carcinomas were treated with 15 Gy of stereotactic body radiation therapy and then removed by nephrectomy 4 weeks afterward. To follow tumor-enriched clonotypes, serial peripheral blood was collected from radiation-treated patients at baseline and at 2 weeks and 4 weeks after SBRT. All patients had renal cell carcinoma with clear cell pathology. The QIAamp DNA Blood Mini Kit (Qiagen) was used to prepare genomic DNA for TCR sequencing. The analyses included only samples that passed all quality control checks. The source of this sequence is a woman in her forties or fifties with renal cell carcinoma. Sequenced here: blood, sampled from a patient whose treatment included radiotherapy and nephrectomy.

The sequenced DNA: TGCGCCAGCAGCTTGCCCGGAGGGAACACTGAAGCTTTCTTT. It is translated as CASSLPGGNTEAFF. Recombination linked TRBV5-1 to TRBJ1-1, with no confident D gene call. V is cut by 1 base and J by 1 base, and the space between the germline ends is 8 bases. Reading from cysteine to phenylalanine, the CDR3 counts 14 amino acids. CDR3 DNA only is kept here, 42 bases in frame from base 1. The germline V gene encodes CDR1 SGHRS and CDR2 YFSETQ.